This TCR beta chain emerged from a study of shared clonotypes between healthy human individuals. Whole-study results and caveats: Naive CD4 clonotype sharing across several donors was about 5%. It was expected that sequencing depth would affect clonotype sharing among donors.

Worth noting for this clone: The antigen remains undetermined.

Naive CD8 cells comprised CD45RO-negative, CCR7-positively selected cells, excluding terminally differentiated effector memory CD45RA+ cells. CDR1 is MNHEY, CDR2 SMNVEV, per germline (reference sequence). V lost 5 bases and J 1 base, leaving 13 bases between the germline ends. The CDR3 spans 15 residues. The material for each subset, its genomic DNA, was split evenly across several immunoSEQ plates. The protocol was immunoSEQ multiplex PCR, while the TCRdb copy is restricted to in-frame clones and leaves out a portion. Among millions of clones listed, about 95% were seen once. The sequenced material came from naive CD8+ T cells sorted from blood. This sequence was found in a man in his late teens or twenties in good health. V and J are TRBV27 and TRBJ2-3, with a tentative D call TRBD2 (6 bases). The CDR3 spells CASSPGSSGTDTQYF. DNA for the CDR3: TGTGCCAGCAGTCCCGGGAGCAGCGGCACAGATACGCAGTATTTT.